This TCR beta chain was sequenced for a study of vaccination and CD4 T cells after COVID-19 (dated by TCRdb to between 2021 and 2024). With regard to the full study: The convalescent cohort included six males and four females, with two Hispanic individuals, seven Caucasians, two Asians and one multiracial person. Each participant got two doses of either the Pfizer-BioNTech BNT162b2 vaccine (n=8) or the Moderna mRNA-1273 vaccine (n=2). In around 10 COVID-19 convalescent patients and a handful of infection-naive healthy vaccine recipients, researchers compared the spike-specific CD4+ TCR repertoire from before mRNA vaccination with the repertoire from after. Post-COVID blood samples from convalescent patients were collected a median of roughly 100 days after diagnosis, with a range of roughly 35 to 180 days. The time from the second vaccine dose to post-vaccine blood sampling had a median of roughly 79 days and ranged from about 12 to 241 days. Control cultures used a CEFX viral epitope pool as positive control, an HIV-1 Nef peptide pool as negative control, or no peptide. The cultures were stimulated with overlapping spike peptide pools from SARS-CoV-2 and from the common cold coronaviruses HCoV-NL63, HCoV-OC43 and HCoV-229E. Results the study describes overall, beyond this receptor: Only a relatively small number of convalescent patients were included in the study, and early timepoints following natural infection were not analyzed. Among the post-vaccine SARS-CoV-2-reactive clones in convalescent patients, a median about 87% showed up only after vaccination, which suggests vaccine-specific priming. An increase in the median number of SARS-CoV-2-reactive clonotypes from approximately 21 after infection to some 40 after vaccination was observed, but the change was not found to be significant. Of the vaccine-specific clones in convalescent patients, 304 of 307, or nearly all, reacted only to SARS-CoV-2 spike and did not cross-react with common cold coronaviruses.

The library was built by means of PCR. DNA from cultured CD4+ T cells was subjected to TCR sequencing with the Oncomine TCR Beta short-read assay at the Johns Hopkins FTIC core. Genomic DNA was extracted from the cultured CD4+ T cells with the QIAamp micro DNA kit. Oncomine TCR Beta libraries made from cultured CD4+ T cells were pooled using unique dual indexes and sequenced on an Illumina iSeq 100. The published analysis was carried out like this. Non-productive sequences were filtered out, and CDR3s that did not start with C, did not end with F or W, or were shorter than 7 amino acids were discarded. The MANAFEST web application identified antigen-specific clonotypes by comparing peptide-stimulated wells against reference wells and other culture wells. To be called positive, a clone needed an FDR below 0.05, an odds ratio above 5, and a productive frequency above 0.1% in at least two of three replicate wells. Clonotypes that were significantly expanded in both SARS-CoV-2 spike wells and at least one common cold coronavirus spike condition were defined as cross-reactive. Using R version 3.6.1, CDR3 homology was evaluated through Levenshtein distances (stringdist) along with unrooted phylogenetic trees (ape). The public reads were reanalyzed by TCRdb: fastp trimming at Q25, MiXCR alignment, in-frame beta chains only. Every distinct CDR3 protein forms one entry, paired with its most common genes and DNA. The V and J calls, along with clone size, are taken from TCRdb and not from the paper's own processing. For this sample the table gives tens of thousands of distinct CDR3 sequences, of which approximately 59% were detected only once. Together, the top ten hold less than 15% of the sample.

Interpreted using the paper, the treatment or condition label stands for: roughly 10-day PBMC culture with coronavirus spike peptide pools or control peptides (ViraFEST assay). To expand antigen-specific T cells with peptide pools and then pick out the expanded clonotypes through TCR sequencing, the study relied on the ViraFEST assay. Negative nucleocapsid antibody tests taken both before and after vaccination confirmed that the healthy vaccine recipients had no prior SARS-CoV-2 infection. Each well held under 2.5 million PBMCs cultured in IMDM containing around 5.1% human AB serum and approximately 9.4 IU/ml IL-2, with around 9.7 ug/ml peptide pools added. Half of the culture medium was replaced with fresh IL-2-containing medium on days 3 and 7. CD4+ T cells were isolated after roughly nine days of culture through negative selection using the EasySep CD4+ T cell isolation kit. Ficoll-Paque Plus gradient centrifugation was used to isolate PBMCs from whole blood, and the isolated PBMCs were then either used fresh or cryopreserved at -140C. Triplicate wells were generally used for each culture condition.

This clonotype showed up just a few times. The antigen this receptor binds is unknown. There are no base qualities to consult, and no much larger clone falls within one base. CDR1 and CDR2 are read off the germline V gene (reference sequence) as MNHEY and SMNVEV. V is shortened by 7 bases, J by 11 bases, and the region joining them spans 17 bases. The CDR3 runs 13 residues from the cysteine to the phenylalanine. This entry keeps only the CDR3 DNA: 39 bases, framed from base 1. The rearranged chain carries TRBV27 and TRBJ1-4; the D segment cannot be called with confidence. Sequencing was performed on CD4+ T cells from blood, cultured in vitro, taken after SARS-CoV-2 vaccination. The sequence came from a human donor who received a COVID-19 vaccine. This receptor carries the CDR3 CASKQRTPGKLFF. The sequenced DNA: TGTGCCAGCAAACAACGCACCCCGGGCAAACTGTTTTTT.